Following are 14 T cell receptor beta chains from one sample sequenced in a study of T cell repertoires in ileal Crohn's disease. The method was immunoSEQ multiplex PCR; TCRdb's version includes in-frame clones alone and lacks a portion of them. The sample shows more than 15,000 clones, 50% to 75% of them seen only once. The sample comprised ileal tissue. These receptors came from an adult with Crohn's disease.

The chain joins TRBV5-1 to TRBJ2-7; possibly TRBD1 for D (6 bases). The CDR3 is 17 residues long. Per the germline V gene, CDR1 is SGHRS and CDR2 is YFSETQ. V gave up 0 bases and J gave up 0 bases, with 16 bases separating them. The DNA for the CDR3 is TGCGCCAGCAGCTTGGAGATAATACAGGGTTACTCCTACGAGCAGTACTTC. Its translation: CASSLEIIQGYSYEQYF. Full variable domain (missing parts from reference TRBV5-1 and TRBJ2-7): KAGVTQTPRYLIKTRGQQVTLSCSPISGHRSVSWYQQTPGQGLQFLFEYFSETQRNKGNFPGRFSGRQFSNSRSEMNVSTLELGDSALYLCASSLEIIQGYSYEQYFGPGTRLTVT.

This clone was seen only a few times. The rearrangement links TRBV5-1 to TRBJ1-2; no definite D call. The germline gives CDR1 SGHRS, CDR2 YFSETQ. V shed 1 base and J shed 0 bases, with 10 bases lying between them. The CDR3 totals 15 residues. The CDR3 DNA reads TGCGCCAGCAGCTTGAGCGGCAGTTCTAACTATGGCTACACCTTC. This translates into CASSLSGSSNYGYTF.

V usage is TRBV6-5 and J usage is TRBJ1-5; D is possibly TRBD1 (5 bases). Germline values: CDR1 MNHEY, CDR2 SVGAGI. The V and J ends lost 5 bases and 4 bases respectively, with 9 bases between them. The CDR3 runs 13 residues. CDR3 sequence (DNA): TGTGCCAGCAGTACCCGGGGGAATCAGCCCCAGCATTTT. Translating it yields CASSTRGNQPQHF.

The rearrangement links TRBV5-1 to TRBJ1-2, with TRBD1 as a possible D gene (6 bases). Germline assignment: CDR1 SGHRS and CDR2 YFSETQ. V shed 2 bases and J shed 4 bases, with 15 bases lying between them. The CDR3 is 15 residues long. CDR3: CASSFEGQGPYGYTF. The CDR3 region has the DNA TGCGCCAGCAGCTTTGAGGGACAAGGTCCCTATGGCTACACCTTC.

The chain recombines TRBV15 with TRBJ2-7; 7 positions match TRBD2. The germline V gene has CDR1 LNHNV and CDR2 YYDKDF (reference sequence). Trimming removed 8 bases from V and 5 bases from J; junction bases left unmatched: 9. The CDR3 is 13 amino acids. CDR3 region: CATSLAGGHEQYF. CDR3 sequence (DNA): TGTGCCACCTCATTAGCGGGTGGCCACGAGCAGTACTTC.

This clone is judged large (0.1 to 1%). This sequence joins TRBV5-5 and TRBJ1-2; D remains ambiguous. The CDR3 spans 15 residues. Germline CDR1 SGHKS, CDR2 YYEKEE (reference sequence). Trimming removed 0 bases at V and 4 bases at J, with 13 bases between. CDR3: CASSLAGATGYGYTF. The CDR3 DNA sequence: TGTGCCAGCAGCTTGGCCGGAGCTACTGGCTATGGCTACACCTTC.

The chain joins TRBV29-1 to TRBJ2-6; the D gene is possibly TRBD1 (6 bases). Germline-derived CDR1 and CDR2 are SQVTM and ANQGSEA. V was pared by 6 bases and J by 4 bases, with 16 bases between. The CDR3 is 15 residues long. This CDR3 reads CSVGAGSSGANVLTF. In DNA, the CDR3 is TGCAGCGTGGGGGCAGGGAGTTCGGGGGCCAACGTCCTGACTTTC.

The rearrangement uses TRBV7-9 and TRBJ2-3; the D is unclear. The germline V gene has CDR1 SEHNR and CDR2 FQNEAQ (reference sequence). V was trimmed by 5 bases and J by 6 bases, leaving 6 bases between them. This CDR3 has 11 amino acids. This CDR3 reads CASSEADTQYF. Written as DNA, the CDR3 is TGTGCCAGCAGCGAAGCGGATACGCAGTATTTT.

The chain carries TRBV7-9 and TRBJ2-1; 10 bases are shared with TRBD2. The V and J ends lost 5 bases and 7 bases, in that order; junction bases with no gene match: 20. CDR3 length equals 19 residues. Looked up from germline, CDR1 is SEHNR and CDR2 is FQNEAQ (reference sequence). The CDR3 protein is CASSEKGRLSGRAGNEQFF. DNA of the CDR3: TGTGCCAGCAGCGAAAAGGGGCGGTTGAGCGGGAGGGCCGGGAATGAGCAGTTCTTC.

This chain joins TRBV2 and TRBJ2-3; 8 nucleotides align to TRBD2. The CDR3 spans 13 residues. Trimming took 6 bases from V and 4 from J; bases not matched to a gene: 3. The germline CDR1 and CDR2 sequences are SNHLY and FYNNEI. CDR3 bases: TGTGCCAGCAGAGCGGGAGAGGCAGATACGCAGTATTTT. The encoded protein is CASRAGEADTQYF.

DNA for the CDR3: TGCAGCGTGGAGATAGACAGGGCCACTGAAGCTTTCTTT. Residues: CSVEIDRATEAFF. This chain joins TRBV29-1 and TRBJ1-1, with 7 positions matching TRBD1. The CDR3 spans 13 residues. Germline assignment: CDR1 SQVTM and CDR2 ANQGSEA. J gave up 4 bases and V 6 bases, and 8 bases lay outside the gene matches.

This chain's CDR3 is CASSIDGGEWITDTQYF. CDR3 bases: TGTGCCAGTAGTATAGATGGCGGAGAGTGGATCACAGATACGCAGTATTTT. The chain carries TRBV19 and TRBJ2-3; D is ambiguous. Trimming shortened V by 0 bases and J by 2 bases, and 15 bases separated the two germline ends. Germline V gene sequence: CDR1 LNHDA, CDR2 SQIVND (reference sequence). This CDR3 has 17 amino acids.

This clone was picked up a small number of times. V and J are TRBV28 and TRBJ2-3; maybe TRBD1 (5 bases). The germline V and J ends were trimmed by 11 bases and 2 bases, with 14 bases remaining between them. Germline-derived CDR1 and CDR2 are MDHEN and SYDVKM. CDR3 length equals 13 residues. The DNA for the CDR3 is TGTGCCGAAAATGGGGCGAACACAGATACGCAGTATTTT. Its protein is CAENGANTDTQYF.

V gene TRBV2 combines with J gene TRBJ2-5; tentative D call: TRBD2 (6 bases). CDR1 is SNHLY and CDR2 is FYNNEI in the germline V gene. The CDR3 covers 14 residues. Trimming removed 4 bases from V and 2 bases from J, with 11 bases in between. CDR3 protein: CASSVGGEQETQYF. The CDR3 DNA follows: TGTGCCAGCAGTGTCGGAGGGGAGCAAGAGACCCAGTACTTC.